These T cell receptor beta chains were read from a single sample in a study of blood T cell repertoires in COVID-19. Measured with immunoSEQ multiplex PCR; TCRdb has only the in-frame clones, and not every one. Of about 66,000 clones listed, roughly 82% were seen once; the top ten hold about 7%. Source material: peripheral blood. These receptors were taken from a man in his sixties with acute or convalescent COVID-19. CDR3s leave out the opening cysteine and the closing phenylalanine or tryptophan. A D gene is named only where the DNA matches it firmly. Clone size is shown for a subset of rows, as once, few, many or a class of expanded clone.

NA	TRBD2	16	TRBV20-1	TRBJ2-1	SASSISGGGSSYNEQF
NA	TRBD1	12	TRBV5-1	TRBJ1-2	ASSLGTGGYGYT
once	NA	12	TRBV30	TRBJ1-2	AWSVSGLNYGYT
NA	TRBD1	13	TRBV27	TRBJ1-1	ASSKPGTANTEAF
NA	NA	12	TRBV3-1/TRBV3-2	TRBJ1-1	ASSAAGGIGEAF
NA	TRBD1	14	TRBV29-1	TRBJ2-3	SVDEYGTGGKDTQY
NA	NA	13	TRBV6-2/TRBV6-3	TRBJ2-5	ASSYGDTERETQY
NA	NA	10	TRBV24-1	TRBJ1-2	ATFDRSYGYT
NA	NA	12	TRBV5-5	TRBJ1-4	ASTKKEVGEKLF
few	NA	13	TRBV2	TRBJ2-3	ASSSQGLATDTQY
NA	NA	14	TRBV12-5	TRBJ2-6	ASGPPRGSGANVLT
NA	TRBD1	11	TRBV19	TRBJ1-5	ASSGTANQPQH
NA	NA	11	TRBV24-1	TRBJ1-2	AARHGNGGGYT
NA	TRBD1	13	TRBV7-2	TRBJ1-2	ASSLIGTDIYGYT
NA	TRBD2	14	TRBV19	TRBJ2-2	ASSSSGTSNAGELF
NA	TRBD1	10	TRBV29-1	TRBJ1-4	SVAGGDEKLF
NA	NA	13	TRBV21-1	TRBJ1-1	ASSKAPGANTEAF
NA	TRBD1	15	TRBV29-1	TRBJ1-4	SVVRTGVSGTNEKLF
few	TRBD2	13	TRBV2	TRBJ2-1	ASSEEVGGGYEQF
NA	NA	10	TRBV29-1	TRBJ1-2	SVDREGYGYT
NA	TRBD1	17	TRBV3-1/TRBV3-2	TRBJ1-5	ASSQAADRGSRSNQPQH
NA	TRBD1	13	TRBV25-1	TRBJ1-1	ASSADRAVSTEAF
NA	TRBD2	13	TRBV7-8	TRBJ2-1	ASSLWRGALNEQF
NA	NA	13	TRBV5-1	TRBJ2-1	ASSLFQNSYNEQF
NA	TRBD1	11	TRBV2	TRBJ1-5	ATNFNRGQPQH
NA	NA	11	TRBV9	TRBJ2-1	ASSVAEYNEQF